The 16 T cell receptor beta chains below all came from one sample that was sequenced in a study of cytomegalovirus exposure and HLA in healthy donors. PCR was performed using 60 Vbeta and 13 Jbeta primers. TCRdb keeps only in-frame clones here, not all; method: immunoSEQ multiplex PCR. The table records tens of thousands of clones, about 73% of them present only once. Sequenced material: PBMCs. Receptor source: a woman aged 60-70 years in good health and CMV-seropositive.

V usage is TRBV5-1 and J usage is TRBJ2-7; TRBD2 is a possible D gene (5 bases). The CDR3 is 14 amino acids. Germline V lookup: CDR1 SGHRS, CDR2 YFSETQ. V lost 0 bases and J lost 2, with 9 bases in between. CDR3 protein: CASSLGERTYEQYF. The CDR3 nucleotides read TGCGCCAGCAGCTTGGGGGAGAGAACCTACGAGCAGTACTTC. The variable domain in full, completed from reference TRBV5-1 and TRBJ2-7, reads KAGVTQTPRYLIKTRGQQVTLSCSPISGHRSVSWYQQTPGQGLQFLFEYFSETQRNKGNFPGRFSGRQFSNSRSEMNVSTLELGDSALYLCASSLGERTYEQYFGPGTRLTVT.

The chain recombines TRBV7-9 with TRBJ2-1; a possible D gene is TRBD2 (5 bases). The CDR3 consists of 15 residues. V was shortened by 4 bases and J by 0 bases, with 10 bases between the two germline ends. Looked up from germline, CDR1 is SEHNR and CDR2 is FQNEAQ (reference sequence). The CDR3 bases are TGTGCCAGCAGCTATCTAGCCACCTCCTACAATGAGCAGTTCTTC. Translating gives CASSYLATSYNEQFF.

This chain uses TRBV19 with TRBJ2-3; 7 nucleotides match TRBD1. V shed 1 base and J 2 bases; nucleotides not matched to a gene: 3. Germline loops: CDR1 LNHDA, CDR2 SQIVND (reference sequence). The CDR3 totals 15 residues. The CDR3 region is CASSIAGQSTDTQYF. DNA for the CDR3: TGTGCCAGTAGTATAGCGGGACAGTCCACAGATACGCAGTATTTT.

The chain joins TRBV10-3 to TRBJ2-7; a weak D match, TRBD1 (6 bases). Germline CDR1 and CDR2: ENHRY and SYGVKD. This CDR3 region has 14 residues. The V end lost 4 bases, the J end lost 1 base, and 11 bases lay between the germline ends. The CDR3, as DNA: TGTGCCATCAGTGGACAGGCCGGATCCTACGAGCAGTACTTC. This gives the protein CAISGQAGSYEQYF.

For this clone: Other DNA sequences in the sample encode the same CDR3. This rearrangement joins TRBV5-1 to TRBJ2-5, with 10 bases lining up with TRBD1. Germline CDR1 reads SGHRS; CDR2 reads YFSETQ. J was trimmed by 5 bases and V by 3 bases; bases with no gene match: 4. There are 14 residues in the CDR3. CDR3 in DNA: TGCGCCAGCAGCTCGGGACAGGGGAGGGAGACCCAGTACTTC. Translated: CASSSGQGRETQYF.

The CDR3 spells CASSWTGLNTEAFF. CDR3 nucleotide sequence: TGTGCCAGCAGTTGGACAGGTTTGAACACTGAAGCTTTCTTT. The genes are TRBV27 and TRBJ1-1; 7 nucleotides line up with TRBD1. Germline CDR1 MNHEY, CDR2 SMNVEV (reference sequence). The CDR3 length is 14 residues. The V segment lost 4 bases and the J segment 0 bases; nucleotides outside the gene matches: 2.

This clone was seen once. J is TRBJ2-1 and V is TRBV11-2; 13 bases agree with TRBD2. This CDR3 has 14 amino acids. The V gene end was trimmed by 5 bases and the J gene end by 13 bases; junction bases not matched to a gene: 8. The V gene's germline CDR1 is SGHAT and CDR2 FQNNGV. The CDR3, as DNA: TGTGCCAGCAGCCCTCGGACTAGCGGGGGTGAACAGTTCTTC. Its protein product is CASSPRTSGGEQFF.

The rearrangement joins TRBV4-2 to TRBJ2-7, with 10 bases identical to TRBD2. The germline V gene encodes CDR1 LGHNA and CDR2 YNFKEQ. This CDR3 is 15 amino acids long. V was clipped by 5 bases and J by 5 bases; unmatched bases: 9. CDR3 in amino acids: CASSEGASGSNEQYF. For the CDR3, the DNA is TGTGCCAGCAGCGAGGGGGCTAGCGGGAGCAACGAGCAGTACTTC.

The J gene is TRBJ1-4, the V gene TRBV30; maybe TRBD1 (6 bases). CDR1 is GTSNPN, CDR2 SVGIG, per germline (reference sequence). Deletions cut 1 base from V and 7 bases from J, with 16 bases between. The CDR3 consists of 15 residues. This CDR3 reads CAWSDRTVGGEKLFF. CDR3 DNA sequence: TGTGCCTGGAGTGACCGGACAGTGGGTGGTGAAAAACTGTTTTTT. Full variable domain (rest looked up from reference TRBV30 and TRBJ1-4): SQTIHQWPATLVQPVGSPLSLECTVEGTSNPNLYWYRQAAGRGLQLLFYSVGIGQISSEVPQNLSASRPQDRQFILSSKKLLLSDSGFYLCAWSDRTVGGEKLFFGSGTQLSVL.

This chain connects TRBV6-5 to TRBJ1-1; 9 nucleotides line up with TRBD1. Germline V gene sequence: CDR1 MNHEY, CDR2 SVGAGI. This CDR3 region has 15 residues. Trimming removed 6 bases from V and 0 bases from J; junction bases left unmatched: 5. CDR3 nucleotide sequence: TGTGCCAGCAGAAAACAGGGGGCCATGAACACTGAAGCTTTCTTT. Its translation is CASRKQGAMNTEAFF.

The V gene is TRBV5-6, the J gene TRBJ1-3; the D gene is possibly TRBD1 (5 bases). Trimming took 0 bases from V and 0 from J, leaving 13 bases between them. Germline-derived CDR1 and CDR2 are SGHDT and YYEEEE. This CDR3 has 17 residues. CDR3 DNA: TGTGCCAGCAGCTTGGCCTTTACAGGAAGCTCTGGAAACACCATATATTTT. Amino acids: CASSLAFTGSSGNTIYF.

For the CDR3, the DNA is TGCGCCAGCAGAATCCAGGGAAGCTCCTACGAGCAGTACTTC. Translation gives CASRIQGSSYEQYF. This chain connects TRBV5-1 to TRBJ2-7, with D maybe TRBD1 (5 bases). There are 14 residues in the CDR3. In germline, CDR1 is SGHRS, CDR2 YFSETQ. With 5 bases removed from V and 0 bases from J, the gap between germline ends came to 12 bases. The variable domain in full, with the rest retrieved from reference TRBV5-1 and TRBJ2-7, is KAGVTQTPRYLIKTRGQQVTLSCSPISGHRSVSWYQQTPGQGLQFLFEYFSETQRNKGNFPGRFSGRQFSNSRSEMNVSTLELGDSALYLCASRIQGSSYEQYFGPGTRLTVT.

This chain uses TRBV2 with TRBJ1-4, with D perhaps matching TRBD1 (5 bases). The CDR3 loop spans 14 amino acids. From germline, CDR1 is SNHLY and CDR2 FYNNEI. V was cut by 1 base and J by 4 bases, with 7 bases left in between. In nucleotides, the CDR3 is TGTGCCAGCAGTGAAGGGAGGGGTAATGAAAAACTGTTTTTT. It yields the protein CASSEGRGNEKLFF.

J is TRBJ2-7 and V is TRBV19; D is possibly TRBD1 (7 bases). V was pared by 5 bases and J by 5 bases, with 13 bases between. Germline loops: CDR1 LNHDA, CDR2 SQIVND (reference sequence). The CDR3 is 13 residues long. The CDR3 sequence: CASSDQGGHEQYF. The CDR3 DNA is TGTGCCAGTAGTGATCAGGGGGGCCACGAGCAGTACTTC.

The rearrangement links TRBV30 to TRBJ1-2; D possibly corresponds to TRBD1 (5 bases). The V and J ends lost 2 bases and 4 bases respectively, with 14 bases between them. Per germline, CDR1 GTSNPN and CDR2 SVGIG (reference sequence). The CDR3 has 14 amino acids. As DNA, the CDR3 is TGTGCCTGGAGTTTAGCTTGGGGCTCCTATGGCTACACCTTC. The encoded protein is CAWSLAWGSYGYTF.

The chain has TRBV29-1 and TRBJ2-3, with 8 bases aligning to TRBD2. The CDR3 spans 15 residues. Germline assignment: CDR1 SQVTM and CDR2 ANQGSEA. Trimming cost V 3 bases and J 3 bases; bases outside gene matches: 8. In DNA form, the CDR3 reads TGCAGCGTTGATATACGGGGGGGCGGGACAGATACGCAGTATTTT. This encodes CSVDIRGGGTDTQYF.